The 8 T cell receptor beta chains presented below share a single source sample, sequenced in a study of shared clonotypes between healthy human individuals. The protocol was immunoSEQ multiplex PCR, while the TCRdb copy is restricted to in-frame clones and leaves out a portion. The table has roughly 2.4 million clones, 90% to 97% seen once. Sequenced material: naive CD4+ T cells sorted from blood. Stated subset: CD45RA+ positively selected. The origin of the receptors is a man between 18 and 35 years old in good health.

The rearrangement uses TRBV5-1 and TRBJ2-7; TRBD1 aligns across 11 bases. Germline V lookup: CDR1 SGHRS, CDR2 YFSETQ. The V gene end was trimmed by 4 bases and the J gene end by 5 bases; junction bases not matched to a gene: 8. The CDR3 runs 15 residues. This CDR3 reads CASSAGTGGIHEQYF. The CDR3 DNA reads TGCGCCAGCAGCGCAGGGACAGGGGGAATCCACGAGCAGTACTTC.

The chain recombines TRBV6-1 with TRBJ1-5; 11 bases line up with TRBD1. V lost 7 bases to trimming and J lost 6 bases; unmatched junction nucleotides: 5. CDR1 is MNHNS and CDR2 is SASEGT in the germline V gene. This CDR3 is 14 amino acids long. Here the CDR3 DNA reads TGTGCCAGCACTACGGACAGGGGGCGTCAGCCCCAGCATTTT. Translated: CASTTDRGRQPQHF.

The chain joins TRBV2 to TRBJ2-1; the match to TRBD2 covers 10 bases. CDR3 size: 15 residues. Unmatched junction bases numbered 7, after V lost 6 bases and J lost 5 bases. CDR1 and CDR2 (germline): SNHLY, FYNNEI. This chain's CDR3 is CASRAGGSSDNEQFF. CDR3 sequence (DNA): TGTGCCAGCAGAGCGGGAGGGTCGTCTGACAATGAGCAGTTCTTC.

This chain's CDR3 is CASSGTAGTEAFF. The CDR3, as DNA: TGTGCCTCCTCCGGGACAGCGGGGACTGAAGCTTTCTTT. The chain recombines TRBV19 with TRBJ1-1, with 7 bases that match TRBD1. The ends lost 11 bases at V and 5 bases at J; junction bases unmatched: 11. The germline V gene has CDR1 LNHDA and CDR2 SQIVND (reference sequence). This CDR3 contains 13 residues.

The genes are TRBV30 and TRBJ1-3; D remains ambiguous. The CDR3 has 14 residues. Germline CDR1 GTSNPN, CDR2 SVGIG (reference sequence). The germline V and J ends were trimmed by 0 bases and 3 bases, with 9 bases remaining between them. In DNA, the CDR3 is TGTGCCTGGAGTGTACGAGGGAATGGAAACACCATATATTTT. Amino acid sequence: CAWSVRGNGNTIYF.

V and J are TRBV5-4 and TRBJ2-2, with D perhaps assigned TRBD1 or TRBD2 (5 bases each). The germline V gene encodes CDR1 SGHNT and CDR2 YYREEE (reference sequence). CDR3 size: 15 residues. V was shortened by 3 bases and J by 6 bases, with 15 bases between the two germline ends. CDR3 loop: CASSYPGPQAGELFF. The CDR3 DNA reads as TGTGCCAGCAGCTATCCGGGACCACAGGCCGGGGAGCTGTTTTTT.

The chain employs TRBV28 and TRBJ2-4, with 7 bases identical to TRBD2. V shed 5 bases and J 0 bases; nucleotides not matched to a gene: 4. The CDR3 has 15 residues. Germline V gene data show CDR1 as MDHEN and CDR2 as SYDVKM. In DNA, the CDR3 is TGTGCCAGCAGTGGGGGGGATCGAGCCAAAAACATTCAGTACTTC. Protein product: CASSGGDRAKNIQYF.

This chain connects TRBV29-1 to TRBJ2-1, with D hard to call. The CDR3 runs to 10 residues. The germline CDR1 and CDR2 sequences are SQVTM and ANQGSEA. V shed 6 bases and J shed 8 bases, with 8 bases lying between them. CDR3 bases: TGCAGCGTGGAATCCTATGAGCAGTTCTTC. It encodes CSVESYEQFF.